This T cell receptor (beta chain) was recovered during a study of blood T cell repertoires in COVID-19. The repertoire was sequenced with immunoSEQ multiplex PCR; TCRdb's copy has only in-frame clones and lacks some. The sample lists some 260,000 clones; roughly 84% were seen once. Trimming cost V 3 bases and J 8 bases, with 10 bases left between them. This CDR3 has 13 amino acids. The V and J genes are TRBV12-3 or TRBV12-4 and TRBJ1-4; D unresolved. Sequencing used peripheral blood. This TCR was recovered from a woman between 18 and 29 years old with acute or convalescent COVID-19. CDR3 DNA sequence: TGTGCCAGCAGTTTTGGTGGGAGGGAAAAACTGTTTTTT. Protein product: CASSFGGREKLFF.